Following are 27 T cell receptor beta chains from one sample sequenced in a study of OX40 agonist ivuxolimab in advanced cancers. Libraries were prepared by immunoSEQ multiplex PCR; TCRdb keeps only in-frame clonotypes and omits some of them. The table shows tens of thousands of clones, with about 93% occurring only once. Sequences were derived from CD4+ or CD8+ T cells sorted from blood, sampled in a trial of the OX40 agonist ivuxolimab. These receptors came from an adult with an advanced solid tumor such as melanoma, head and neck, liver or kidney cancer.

This CDR3 reads CAWAENTEAFF. As DNA, the CDR3 is TGTGCCTGGGCGGAGAACACTGAAGCTTTCTTT. The chain employs TRBV30 and TRBJ1-1; D gene unclear. The CDR3 contains 11 residues. The V end lost 5 bases, the J end lost 1 base, and 5 bases lay between the germline ends. Looked up from germline, CDR1 is GTSNPN and CDR2 is SVGIG (reference sequence). Filled out from reference TRBV30 and TRBJ1-1, the complete variable domain reads SQTIHQWPATLVQPVGSPLSLECTVEGTSNPNLYWYRQAAGRGLQLLFYSVGIGQISSEVPQNLSASRPQDRQFILSSKKLLLSDSGFYLCAWAENTEAFFGQGTRLTVV.

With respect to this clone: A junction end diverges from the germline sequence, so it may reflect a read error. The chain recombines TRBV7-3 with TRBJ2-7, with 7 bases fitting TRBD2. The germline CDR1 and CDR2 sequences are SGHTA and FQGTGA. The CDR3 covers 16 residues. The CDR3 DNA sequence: TGTGCCAGCAGCATAACTGGCGGGAGTACGGGCTACGAGCAGTACTTC. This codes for CASSITGGSTGYEQYF.

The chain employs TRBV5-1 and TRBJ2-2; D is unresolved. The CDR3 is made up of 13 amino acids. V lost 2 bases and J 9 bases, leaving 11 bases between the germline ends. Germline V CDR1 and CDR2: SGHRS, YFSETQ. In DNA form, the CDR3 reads TGCGCCAGCAGCTTTAAAATAGGGAGGGAGCTGTTTTTT. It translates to CASSFKIGRELFF.

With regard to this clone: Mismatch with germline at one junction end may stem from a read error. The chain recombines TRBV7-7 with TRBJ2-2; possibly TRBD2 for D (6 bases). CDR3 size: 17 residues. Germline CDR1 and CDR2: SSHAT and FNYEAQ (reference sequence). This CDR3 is CASSSFMEEGDTGELFF. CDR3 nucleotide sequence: TGTGCTAGCAGCTCCTTCATGGAGGAGGGAGATACCGGGGAGCTGTTTTTT.

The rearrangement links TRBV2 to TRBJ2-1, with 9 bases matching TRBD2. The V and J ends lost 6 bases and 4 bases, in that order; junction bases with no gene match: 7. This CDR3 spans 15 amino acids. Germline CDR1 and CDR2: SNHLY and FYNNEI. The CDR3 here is CASRLRTSEYNEQFF. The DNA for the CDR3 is TGTGCCAGCAGACTTAGGACTAGCGAATACAATGAGCAGTTCTTC.

The CDR3 DNA reads TGTGCCAGCAGCCCTGCCGGGGTGCGGGAGAAAGACGAGCAGTACTTC. Translation: CASSPAGVREKDEQYF. The genes are TRBV11-2 and TRBJ2-7; 7 bases fit TRBD2. There are 16 residues in the CDR3. The ends lost 5 bases at V and 5 bases at J; junction bases unmatched: 15. The germline V gene encodes CDR1 SGHAT and CDR2 FQNNGV.

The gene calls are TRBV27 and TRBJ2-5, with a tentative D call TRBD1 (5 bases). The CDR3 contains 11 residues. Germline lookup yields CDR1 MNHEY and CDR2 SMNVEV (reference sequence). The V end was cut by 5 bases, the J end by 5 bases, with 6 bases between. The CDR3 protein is CASSNRETQYF. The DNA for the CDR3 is TGTGCCAGCAGTAACAGGGAGACCCAGTACTTC.

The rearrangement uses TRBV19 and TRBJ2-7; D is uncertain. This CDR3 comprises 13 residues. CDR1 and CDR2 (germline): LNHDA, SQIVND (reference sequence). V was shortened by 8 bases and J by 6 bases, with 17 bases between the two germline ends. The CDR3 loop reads CASSRTTWGEQYF. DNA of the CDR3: TGTGCCAGTTCGCGGACCACGTGGGGCGAGCAGTACTTC.

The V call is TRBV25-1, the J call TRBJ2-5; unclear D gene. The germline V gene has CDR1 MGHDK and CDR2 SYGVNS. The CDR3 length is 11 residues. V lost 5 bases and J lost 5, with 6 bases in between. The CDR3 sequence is CASSPRETQYF. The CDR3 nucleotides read TGTGCCAGCAGTCCCCGGGAGACCCAGTACTTC. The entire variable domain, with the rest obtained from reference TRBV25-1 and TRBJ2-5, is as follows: EADIYQTPRYLVIGTGKKITLECSQTMGHDKMYWYQQDPGMELHLIHYSYGVNSTEKGDLSSESTVSRIRTEHFPLTLESARPSHTSQYLCASSPRETQYFGPGTRLLVL.

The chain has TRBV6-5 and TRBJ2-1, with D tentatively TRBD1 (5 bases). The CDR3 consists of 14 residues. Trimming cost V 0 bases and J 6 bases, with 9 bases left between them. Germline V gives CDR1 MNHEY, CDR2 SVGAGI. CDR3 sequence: CASSYSGQINEQFF. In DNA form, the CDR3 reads TGTGCCAGCAGTTACTCCGGACAAATCAATGAGCAGTTCTTC.

CDR3 protein: CASSSTGYEQYF. The CDR3 DNA sequence: TGTGCCAGCAGCTCTACAGGTTACGAGCAGTACTTC. V is TRBV7-9 and J is TRBJ2-7; possible D gene TRBD1, 5 bases. V was cut by 4 bases and J by 4 bases, with 8 bases left in between. CDR1 and CDR2 from the germline V gene are SEHNR and FQNEAQ (reference sequence). This CDR3 spans 12 amino acids.

DNA of the CDR3: TGTGCCAGCAGCTATAAGGTTCCAATGCCCGGGACTAGCGTCGGCGAGCAGTACTTC. Its protein is CASSYKVPMPGTSVGEQYF. J is TRBJ2-7 and V is TRBV7-9; 10 bases align to TRBD2. The CDR3 has 19 amino acids. The V and J ends lost 4 bases and 6 bases, in that order; junction bases with no gene match: 21. Germline CDR1 SEHNR, CDR2 FQNEAQ (reference sequence).

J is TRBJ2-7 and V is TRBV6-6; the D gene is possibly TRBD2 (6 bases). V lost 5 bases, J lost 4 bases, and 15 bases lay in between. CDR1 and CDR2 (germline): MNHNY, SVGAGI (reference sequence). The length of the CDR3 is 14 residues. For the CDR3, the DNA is TGTGCCAGCAGTGAGTGGGACTCAGGATACGAGCAGTACTTC. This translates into CASSEWDSGYEQYF.

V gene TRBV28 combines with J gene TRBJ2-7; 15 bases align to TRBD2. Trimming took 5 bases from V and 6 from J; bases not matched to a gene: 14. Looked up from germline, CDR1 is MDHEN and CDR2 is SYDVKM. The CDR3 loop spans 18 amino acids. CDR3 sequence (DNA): TGTGCCAGCAGTGTACCCGCGGGACTAGCGGGAGGATTAGGCGAGCAGTACTTC. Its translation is CASSVPAGLAGGLGEQYF.

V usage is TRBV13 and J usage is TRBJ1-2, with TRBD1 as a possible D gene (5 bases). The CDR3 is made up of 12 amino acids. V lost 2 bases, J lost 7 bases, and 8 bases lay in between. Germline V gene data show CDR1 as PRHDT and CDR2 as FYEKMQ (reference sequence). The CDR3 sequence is CASSLSRAGYTF. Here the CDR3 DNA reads TGTGCCAGCAGCTTAAGCAGGGCTGGCTACACCTTC.

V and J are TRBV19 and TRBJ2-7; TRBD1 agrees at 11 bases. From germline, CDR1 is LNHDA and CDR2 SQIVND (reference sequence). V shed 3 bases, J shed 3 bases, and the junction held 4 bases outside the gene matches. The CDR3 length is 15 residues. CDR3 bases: TGTGCCAGTAGTATGGGACAGGGGGTCGTCTACGAGCAGTACTTC. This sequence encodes CASSMGQGVVYEQYF.

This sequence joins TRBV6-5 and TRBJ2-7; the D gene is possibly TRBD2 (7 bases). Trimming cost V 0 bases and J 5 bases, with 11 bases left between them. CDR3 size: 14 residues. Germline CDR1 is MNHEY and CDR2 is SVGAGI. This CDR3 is CASSYSGGLDEQYF. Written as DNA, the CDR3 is TGTGCCAGCAGTTACTCGGGGGGGCTCGACGAGCAGTACTTC.

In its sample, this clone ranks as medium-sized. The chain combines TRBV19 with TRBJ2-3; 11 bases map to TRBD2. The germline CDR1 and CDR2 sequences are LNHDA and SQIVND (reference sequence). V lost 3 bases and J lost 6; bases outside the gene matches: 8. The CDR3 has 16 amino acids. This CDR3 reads CASSIYQGLAEDTQYF. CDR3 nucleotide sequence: TGTGCCAGTAGTATTTACCAGGGACTAGCGGAGGATACGCAGTATTTT.

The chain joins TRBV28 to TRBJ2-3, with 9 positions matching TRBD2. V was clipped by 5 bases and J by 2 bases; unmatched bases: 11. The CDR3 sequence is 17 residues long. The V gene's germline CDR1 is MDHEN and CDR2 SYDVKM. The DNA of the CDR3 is TGTGCCAGCAGTCTGGGGTGGCTAGCGGGGCTCACAGATACGCAGTATTTT. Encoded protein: CASSLGWLAGLTDTQYF.

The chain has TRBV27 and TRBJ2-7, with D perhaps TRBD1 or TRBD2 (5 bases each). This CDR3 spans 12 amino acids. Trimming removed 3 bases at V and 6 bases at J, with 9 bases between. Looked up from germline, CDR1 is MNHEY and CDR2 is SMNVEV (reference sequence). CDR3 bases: TGTGCCAGCAGTTTTTCAGGGACCGAGCAGTACTTC. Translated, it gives CASSFSGTEQYF.

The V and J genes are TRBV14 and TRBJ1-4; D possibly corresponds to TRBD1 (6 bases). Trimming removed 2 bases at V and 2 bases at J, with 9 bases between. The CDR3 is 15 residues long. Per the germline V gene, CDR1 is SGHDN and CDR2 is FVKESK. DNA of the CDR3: TGTGCCAGCAGCCAATTGAGGGGGACTAATGAAAAACTGTTTTTT. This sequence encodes CASSQLRGTNEKLFF. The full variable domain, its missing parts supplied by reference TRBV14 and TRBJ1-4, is EAGVTQFPSHSVIEKGQTVTLRCDPISGHDNLYWYRRVMGKEIKFLLHFVKESKQDESGMPNNRFLAERTGGTYSTLKVQPAELEDSGVYFCASSQLRGTNEKLFFGSGTQLSVL.

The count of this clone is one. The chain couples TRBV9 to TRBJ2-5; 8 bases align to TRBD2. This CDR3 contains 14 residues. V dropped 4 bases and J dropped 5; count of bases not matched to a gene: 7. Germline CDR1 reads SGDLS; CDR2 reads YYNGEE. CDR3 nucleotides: TGTGCCAGCAGCCCAAGCGGGAGAGAGGAGACCCAGTACTTC. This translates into CASSPSGREETQYF. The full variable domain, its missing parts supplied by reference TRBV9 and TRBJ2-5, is DSGVTQTPKHLITATGQRVTLRCSPRSGDLSVYWYQQSLDQGLQFLIQYYNGEERAKGNILERFSAQQFPDLHSELNLSSLELGDSALYFCASSPSGREETQYFGPGTRLLVL.

DNA for the CDR3: TGTGCCAGCAGCTTAACGCCATCTAGAGGAACCTACAATGAGCAGTTCTTC. Residues: CASSLTPSRGTYNEQFF. The V and J genes are TRBV7-3 and TRBJ2-1; D is unclear. V was shortened by 0 bases and J by 2 bases, with 14 bases between the two germline ends. Per the germline V gene, CDR1 is SGHTA and CDR2 is FQGTGA. This CDR3 spans 17 amino acids.

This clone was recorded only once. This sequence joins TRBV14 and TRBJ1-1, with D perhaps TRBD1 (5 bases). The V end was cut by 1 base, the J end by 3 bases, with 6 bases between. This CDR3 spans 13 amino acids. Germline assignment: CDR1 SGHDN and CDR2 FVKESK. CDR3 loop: CASSQGGYTEAFF. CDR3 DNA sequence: TGTGCCAGCAGCCAAGGGGGGTACACTGAAGCTTTCTTT.

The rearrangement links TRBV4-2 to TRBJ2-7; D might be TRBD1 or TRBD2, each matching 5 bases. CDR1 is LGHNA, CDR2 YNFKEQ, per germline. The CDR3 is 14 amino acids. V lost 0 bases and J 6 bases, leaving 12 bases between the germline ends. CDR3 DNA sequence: TGTGCCAGCAGCCAAGATCTTGGGGGAGTCGAGCAGTACTTC. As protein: CASSQDLGGVEQYF.

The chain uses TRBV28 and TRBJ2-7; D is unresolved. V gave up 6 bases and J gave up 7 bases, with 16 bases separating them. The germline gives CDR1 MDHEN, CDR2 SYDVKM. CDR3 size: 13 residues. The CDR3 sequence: CASRDPDGREQYF. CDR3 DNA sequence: TGTGCCAGCAGGGACCCGGATGGTAGGGAGCAGTACTTC.

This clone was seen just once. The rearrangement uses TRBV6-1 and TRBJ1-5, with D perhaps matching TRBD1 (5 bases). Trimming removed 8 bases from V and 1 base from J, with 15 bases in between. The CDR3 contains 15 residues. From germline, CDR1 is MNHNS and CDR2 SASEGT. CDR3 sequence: CASLLTGGSNQPQHF. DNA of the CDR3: TGTGCCAGCCTCCTAACAGGAGGGAGCAATCAGCCCCAGCATTTT.